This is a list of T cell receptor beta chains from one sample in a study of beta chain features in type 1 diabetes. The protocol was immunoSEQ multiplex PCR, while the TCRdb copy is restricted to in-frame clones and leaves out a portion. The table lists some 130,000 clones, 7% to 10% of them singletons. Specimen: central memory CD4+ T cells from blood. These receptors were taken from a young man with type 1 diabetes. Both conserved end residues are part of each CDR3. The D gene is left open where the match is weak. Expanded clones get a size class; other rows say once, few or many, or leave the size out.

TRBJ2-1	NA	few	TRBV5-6	CASSADLGAFNEQFF	TGTGCCAGCAGCGCTGATTTGGGGGCCTTCAATGAGCAGTTCTTC
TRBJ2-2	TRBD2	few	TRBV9	CASSVAMASGGAGTGELFF	TGTGCCAGCAGCGTAGCTATGGCTAGCGGGGGGGCCGGGACCGGGGAGCTGTTTTTT
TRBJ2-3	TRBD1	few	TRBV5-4	CASSLWTGDTDTQYF	TGTGCCAGCAGCCTCTGGACAGGGGACACAGATACGCAGTATTTT
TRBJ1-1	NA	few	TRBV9	CASSAVTDTEAFF	TGTGCCAGCAGCGCCGTGACAGACACTGAAGCTTTCTTT
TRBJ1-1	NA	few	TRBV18	CASSPPSVTEAFF	TGTGCCAGCTCACCACCCTCGGTGACTGAAGCTTTCTTT
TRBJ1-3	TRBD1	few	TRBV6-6	CASSRDRGSSGNTIYF	TGTGCCAGCAGCCGGGACAGGGGGAGCTCTGGAAACACCATATATTTT
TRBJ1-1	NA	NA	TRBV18	CASSTRGPTEAFF	TGTGCCAGCTCCACCCGGGGTCCCACTGAAGCTTTCTTT
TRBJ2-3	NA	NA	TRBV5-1	CASSLAPSTDTQYF	TGCGCCAGCAGCTTGGCTCCCAGCACAGATACGCAGTATTTT
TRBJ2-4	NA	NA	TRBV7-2	CASSLVGGANIQYF	TGTGCCAGCAGCTTAGTAGGGGGGGCAAACATTCAGTACTTC
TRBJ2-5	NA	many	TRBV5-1	CASSDPSGAGETQYF	TGCGCCAGCAGCGACCCCTCAGGGGCAGGAGAGACCCAGTACTTC
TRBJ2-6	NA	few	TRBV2	CASSDSRGSGANVLTF	TGTGCCAGCAGTGATAGCAGGGGCTCTGGGGCCAACGTCCTGACTTTC
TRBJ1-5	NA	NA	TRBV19	CASSQGAAPQHF	TGTGCCAGTAGCCAAGGGGCGGCACCCCAGCATTTT
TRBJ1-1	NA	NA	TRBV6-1	CAISERRGGMNTEAFF	TGTGCCATCAGTGAGCGGAGAGGGGGAATGAACACTGAAGCTTTCTTT
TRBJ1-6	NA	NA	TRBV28	CAWSTRVNSPLHF	TGTGCCTGGTCGACTAGGGTTAATTCACCCCTCCACTTT
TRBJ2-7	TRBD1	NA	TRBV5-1	CASSWGTGTGGHEQYF	TGCGCCAGCAGCTGGGGGACCGGGACAGGGGGCCACGAGCAGTACTTC
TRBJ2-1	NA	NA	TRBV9	CASSVVGGAGEQFF	TGTGCCAGCAGCGTAGTAGGGGGGGCAGGTGAGCAGTTCTTC